This TCR beta chain derives from a study of molecular identifiers for immune sequencing clone quantification. Study-level findings and limits: Clones with over 20 RNA copies captured over 98% of effector molecules but under 1% of naive ones.

The germline V gene has CDR1 DFQATT and CDR2 SNEGSKA (reference sequence). V was pared by 0 bases and J by 0 bases, with 11 bases of the junction left unmatched. This CDR3 has 18 residues. TCRdb redid the calling of the PCR reads with MiXCR, one entry per CDR3 protein. Among just under 650,000 distinct CDR3 sequences listed, just under 20% were seen once. Only a few counts were recorded for this clonotype. As yet, its antigen is unknown. The sequenced sample was naive CD8+ T cells from blood, with Jurkat cell RNA spiked in. The subset is: FACS-sorted CD8+CD4-CCR7+CD45RA+ naive T cells. The sequence was collected from a human donor in good health. Some libraries in this study had Jurkat cell RNA spiked in. The chain employs TRBV20-1 and TRBJ2-5; 9 bases fit TRBD1. CDR3 DNA sequence: TGCAGTGCTAGAGATTTTGAGGGACAGGGATGGGACCAAGAGACCCAGTACTTC. It yields the protein CSARDFEGQGWDQETQYF.